The text below deals with one T cell receptor (beta chain). Its specificity is unknown. The data derive from a study of beta chain features in type 1 diabetes. Whole-study findings and limits: The study found moderately but significantly shorter TCRB CDR3s in all four CD4+ subsets of Type 1 diabetes patients.

Every bit of the isolated RNA underwent reverse transcription, so sequencing read expressed TCRB transcripts. The read count averaged approximately 3.5 million across naive, central memory and regulatory T cell samples. Sequencing used immunoSEQ multiplex PCR; TCRdb keeps in-frame clones, though not all of them. The top ten hold approximately 0.44% of the sample, which has hundreds of thousands of clones, 8% seen once. The length of the CDR3 is 13 residues. Trimming left V 9 bases short and J 1 base short, with 12 bases between. CDR1 and CDR2 from the germline V gene are MDHEN and SYDVKM. The sample taken for sequencing was central memory CD4+ T cells from blood. The chain uses TRBV28 and TRBJ2-5, with D possibly TRBD1 on 6 matching bases. This sequence originates from a woman younger than 30 in good health. In nucleotides, the CDR3 is TGTGCCAGTGGGGGCGGAGCCCAAGAGACCCAGTACTTC. Its protein is CASGGGAQETQYF.